These 3 T cell receptor beta chains came from one sample sequenced in a study of CD8 T cell repertoires and HIV-1 epitope variants. The repertoire was sequenced with immunoSEQ multiplex PCR; TCRdb's copy has only in-frame clones and lacks some. The data hold tens of thousands of clones, with roughly 80% observed a single time. The sequenced sample consisted of uncultured baseline CD8+ T cells from peripheral blood mononuclear cells (PBMCs). All receptors come from a male donor with HIV.

The V and J genes are TRBV18 and TRBJ1-3; 7 nucleotides match TRBD1. CDR1 is KGHSH and CDR2 is LQKENI in the germline V gene. The CDR3 sequence is 17 residues long. After removal of 5 bases from V and 0 bases from J, the junction contained 10 bases not matched to a gene. The CDR3 DNA is TGTGCCAGCTCAACTAGGACAGGAGGAGGCTCTGGAAACACCATATATTTT. Its translation is CASSTRTGGGSGNTIYF.

This chain links TRBV18 with TRBJ1-2; tentatively, D is TRBD1 (6 bases). The germline V gene encodes CDR1 KGHSH and CDR2 LQKENI. The CDR3 spans 16 residues. Deletions cut 4 bases from V and 6 bases from J, with 21 bases between. CDR3 DNA sequence: TGTGCCAGCTCACGAGAACTCATGGGGGGCCGGGATGGCTACACCTTC. It is translated as CASSRELMGGRDGYTF.

The sample holds a few counts of this clone. Other DNA sequences in this specimen translate into the identical CDR3. The chain couples TRBV10-3 to TRBJ1-2; D possibly corresponds to TRBD1 (5 bases). CDR3 length equals 13 residues. Germline-derived CDR1 and CDR2 are ENHRY and SYGVKD. The V gene lost 0 bases and the J gene lost 4 bases, with 6 bases spanning the gap. The CDR3 region is CAISESTGYGYTF. In DNA, the CDR3 is TGTGCCATCAGTGAGTCAACAGGCTATGGCTACACCTTC.